Each of the 25 T cell receptor beta chains below was sequenced from the same sample in a study of OX40 agonist ivuxolimab in advanced cancers. Only in-frame clones appear in the TCRdb table, and some are missing; sequencing was by immunoSEQ multiplex PCR. The data show 23,000 or so clones, with approximately 91% seen just once and under 40% held by the top ten. This specimen was CD4+ or CD8+ T cells sorted from blood, taken in a trial of the OX40 agonist ivuxolimab. These receptors were taken from an adult with an advanced solid tumor such as melanoma, head and neck, liver or kidney cancer.

J is TRBJ2-1 and V is TRBV27, with a tentative D call TRBD2 (5 bases). There are 18 residues in the CDR3. V lost 4 bases and J lost 1, with 20 bases in between. Germline lookup yields CDR1 MNHEY and CDR2 SMNVEV (reference sequence). The CDR3 spells CASSSVESSFESYNEQFF. As DNA, the CDR3 is TGTGCCAGCAGTTCCGTGGAGTCTAGCTTTGAGTCCTACAATGAGCAGTTCTTC.

The chain is built from TRBV27 and TRBJ2-2; 9 bases map to TRBD2. V was clipped by 6 bases and J by 5 bases; unmatched bases: 7. Germline loops: CDR1 MNHEY, CDR2 SMNVEV (reference sequence). The CDR3 covers 15 residues. The CDR3 region is CASSGIAGATGELFF. The CDR3 nucleotides read TGTGCCAGCAGCGGGATAGCGGGAGCGACCGGGGAGCTGTTTTTT.

This rearrangement joins TRBV14 to TRBJ2-1; tentatively, D is TRBD2 (5 bases). CDR3 size: 17 residues. V lost 0 bases, J lost 0 bases, and 12 bases lay in between. The germline gives CDR1 SGHDN, CDR2 FVKESK. CDR3 protein: CASSQEGSIYSYNEQFF. CDR3 nucleotide sequence: TGTGCCAGCAGCCAAGAGGGGAGCATTTACTCCTACAATGAGCAGTTCTTC.

This sequence joins TRBV19 and TRBJ2-3, with D hard to call. Trimming took off 3 bases at V and 2 bases at J, with 9 bases between the two ends. Germline CDR1 is LNHDA and CDR2 is SQIVND (reference sequence). The CDR3 sequence is 14 residues long. The CDR3 nucleotides read TGTGCCAGTAGTATGAGTGGGAACACAGATACGCAGTATTTT. Translating gives CASSMSGNTDTQYF.

This chain links TRBV15 with TRBJ2-3; 9 nucleotides line up with TRBD2. V lost 5 bases and J lost 0; bases outside the gene matches: 9. The CDR3 has 17 residues. The germline CDR1 and CDR2 sequences are LNHNV and YYDKDF (reference sequence). CDR3 amino acids: CATSGPAGGTSTDTQYF. CDR3 in DNA: TGTGCCACCAGCGGCCCGGCGGGGGGGACTAGCACAGATACGCAGTATTTT.

CDR3 in amino acids: CASSEWLIGQPVSYEQYF. Written as DNA, the CDR3 is TGTGCCAGCAGCGAATGGCTAATTGGACAGCCTGTATCCTACGAGCAGTACTTC. The chain carries TRBV2 and TRBJ2-7; a weak D match, TRBD1 (6 bases). The germline V gene encodes CDR1 SNHLY and CDR2 FYNNEI. Trimming shortened V by 6 bases and J by 1 base, and 25 bases separated the two germline ends. The CDR3 has 18 amino acids.

A single count supports this clone. The chain couples TRBV7-8 to TRBJ1-3; D remains unclear. Germline V lookup: CDR1 SGHVS, CDR2 FQNEAQ. V lost 1 base and J lost 0, with 7 bases in between. The CDR3 sequence is 15 residues long. The CDR3 DNA sequence: TGTGCCAGCAGCTTAGATCTCTCCTCTGGAAACACCATATATTTT. This translates into CASSLDLSSGNTIYF. Together with reference TRBV7-8 and TRBJ1-3, the CDR3 gives the full variable domain: GAGVSQSPRYKVAKRGQDVALRCDPISGHVSLFWYQQALGQGPEFLTYFQNEAQLDKSGLPSDRFFAERPEGSVSTLKIQRTQQEDSAVYLCASSLDLSSGNTIYFGEGSWLTVV.

The chain has TRBV2 and TRBJ2-3; D is uncertain. Between the trimmed V and J ends, which lost 3 bases and 8 bases, there was a span of 6 bases. Germline V gives CDR1 SNHLY, CDR2 FYNNEI. The CDR3 is 11 amino acids. This CDR3 is CASSDLGTQYF. The CDR3 coding sequence is TGTGCCAGCAGTGACCTGGGTACGCAGTATTTT.

V is TRBV25-1 and J is TRBJ2-3, with 8 nucleotides matching TRBD1. With 1 base clipped from V and 6 bases from J, the junction kept 3 bases outside the gene matches. Germline CDR1 is MGHDK and CDR2 is SYGVNS. The CDR3 extends over 14 amino acids. DNA of the CDR3: TGTGCCAGCAGTGAATTCAGGGGGCTGGATACGCAGTATTTT. It is translated as CASSEFRGLDTQYF.

V and J are TRBV19 and TRBJ2-7; D might be TRBD2 (6 bases). Trimming took 2 bases from V and 3 from J, leaving 14 bases between them. The CDR3 is made up of 15 amino acids. The germline CDR1 and CDR2 sequences are LNHDA and SQIVND (reference sequence). This chain's CDR3 is CASSISQRAFYEQYF. DNA for the CDR3: TGTGCCAGTAGTATATCGCAGCGGGCGTTCTACGAGCAGTACTTC.

The chain links TRBV4-1 to TRBJ1-2, with TRBD1 identical over 7 bases. The V and J ends lost 0 bases and 3 bases, in that order; junction bases with no gene match: 4. Germline lookup yields CDR1 MGHRA and CDR2 YSYEKL. The CDR3 is made up of 15 amino acids. The DNA for the CDR3 is TGCGCCAGCAGCCAAGAGGGACAGCGTCACTATGGCTACACCTTC. Translated, it gives CASSQEGQRHYGYTF.

This chain connects TRBV19 to TRBJ2-3; 10 positions match TRBD1. The junction had 23 bases not matched to a gene; V was cut back by 6 bases and J by 2 bases. The CDR3 covers 21 residues. CDR1 is LNHDA and CDR2 is SQIVND in the germline V gene (reference sequence). The chain's CDR3 is CASRTNRDRGVRGYSTDTQYF. In DNA form, the CDR3 reads TGTGCCAGTAGAACCAACCGGGACAGGGGAGTAAGGGGCTATTCCACAGATACGCAGTATTTT. Variable domain in full (rest from reference TRBV19 and TRBJ2-3): DGGITQSPKYLFRKEGQNVTLSCEQNLNHDAMYWYRQDPGQGLRLIYYSQIVNDFQKGDIAEGYSVSREKKESFPLTVTSAQKNPTAFYLCASRTNRDRGVRGYSTDTQYFGPGTRLTVL.

The chain uses TRBV6-5 and TRBJ1-4; 9 bases are shared with TRBD1. CDR1 is MNHEY, CDR2 SVGAGI, per germline. The CDR3 runs 13 residues. V was pared by 8 bases and J by 12 bases, with 10 bases of the junction left unmatched. CDR3 sequence (DNA): TGTGCCAGCGGGACAGGGAACATTAAGGAACTGTTTTTT. It codes for CASGTGNIKELFF.

V and J are TRBV6-5 and TRBJ2-5; TRBD2 matches at 8 bases. The germline gives CDR1 MNHEY, CDR2 SVGAGI. There are 15 residues in the CDR3. V lost 5 bases and J lost 5; bases outside the gene matches: 10. CDR3 region: CASSNTAGVDETQYF. In nucleotides, the CDR3 is TGTGCCAGCAGTAATACAGCGGGAGTGGATGAGACCCAGTACTTC.

The rearrangement links TRBV4-3 to TRBJ1-6; 7 positions match TRBD1. Germline CDR1 is LGHNA and CDR2 is YSLEER. The CDR3 is 19 amino acids. V dropped 0 bases and J dropped 11; count of bases not matched to a gene: 19. The CDR3 is CASSQDLMGSGQVFTPLHF. The CDR3 DNA reads as TGCGCCAGCAGCCAAGATTTGATGGGCTCCGGACAGGTTTTCACACCCCTCCACTTT.

V usage is TRBV23-1 and J usage is TRBJ2-5; the D gene could be TRBD1 or TRBD2 (6 bases each). TRBV23-1 is designated an ORF whose function remains uncertain. V lost 7 bases to trimming and J lost 2 bases, with 20 bases between them. The CDR3 extends over 16 amino acids. The CDR3, as DNA: TGCGCCAGCAACCGCGAAGGGGGGAAGGAACAAGAGACCCAGTACTTC. This sequence encodes CASNREGGKEQETQYF.

The rearrangement links TRBV29-1 to TRBJ2-7, with 10 bases matching TRBD2. Germline CDR1 SQVTM, CDR2 ANQGSEA. This CDR3 region has 14 residues. V shed 3 bases and J 0 bases; nucleotides not matched to a gene: 2. DNA of the CDR3: TGCAGCGTTGATCCTAGCGGGAGCTCCTACGAGCAGTACTTC. Translating it yields CSVDPSGSSYEQYF.

The genes are TRBV13 and TRBJ2-2, with a possible D match to TRBD1 (5 bases). V was shortened by 7 bases and J by 6 bases, with 15 bases between the two germline ends. The CDR3 loop spans 14 amino acids. Germline V gene lookup returns CDR1 PRHDT and CDR2 FYEKMQ (reference sequence). The CDR3 bases are TGTGCCAGCATGCGGCAGGGTTTCCCCGGGGAGCTGTTTTTT. It encodes CASMRQGFPGELFF.

This chain connects TRBV27 to TRBJ1-1; D is unclear. Looked up from germline, CDR1 is MNHEY and CDR2 is SMNVEV (reference sequence). The CDR3 runs to 13 residues. With 7 bases removed from V and 1 base from J, the gap between germline ends came to 10 bases. CDR3 region: CASNLGKNTEAFF. The CDR3 region has the DNA TGTGCCAGCAACCTGGGAAAGAACACTGAAGCTTTCTTT.

The V and J genes are TRBV14 and TRBJ1-2; D is perhaps TRBD1 (5 bases). The germline V and J ends were trimmed by 0 bases and 4 bases, with 9 bases remaining between them. This CDR3 region has 14 residues. Germline values: CDR1 SGHDN, CDR2 FVKESK. The CDR3 DNA is TGTGCCAGCAGCCAAGATTTCGGGGGCTATGGCTACACCTTC. Translated, it gives CASSQDFGGYGYTF.

The rearrangement joins TRBV19 to TRBJ2-5; D is perhaps TRBD1 or TRBD2 (6 bases each). Trimming removed 4 bases from V and 0 bases from J, with 15 bases in between. Germline V lookup: CDR1 LNHDA, CDR2 SQIVND (reference sequence). CDR3 length: 16 residues. CDR3 in amino acids: CASSTGAALYQETQYF. CDR3 sequence (DNA): TGTGCCAGTAGTACGGGGGCAGCGCTATACCAAGAGACCCAGTACTTC.

This clone was seen just once. This chain joins TRBV7-6 and TRBJ1-4; D is perhaps TRBD1 (5 bases). The CDR3 runs 14 residues. The germline V and J ends were trimmed by 5 bases and 5 bases, with 12 bases remaining between them. Germline V lookup: CDR1 SGHVS, CDR2 FNYEAQ. CDR3 DNA: TGTGCCAGCAGCCCCGGGACGGAGAATGAAAAACTGTTTTTT. Translating gives CASSPGTENEKLFF.

This clone turned up a few times. The chain joins TRBV4-1 to TRBJ1-5, with TRBD1 matching over 7 bases. Germline V lookup: CDR1 MGHRA, CDR2 YSYEKL. J lost 5 bases, V lost 3 bases, and 10 bases had no gene match. This CDR3 region has 16 residues. This CDR3 reads CASSQTTGDGDQPQHF. CDR3 nucleotide sequence: TGCGCCAGCAGCCAGACAACAGGGGATGGGGATCAGCCCCAGCATTTT.

J is TRBJ2-3 and V is TRBV7-9; tentative D call: TRBD2 (6 bases). Germline V gene lookup returns CDR1 SEHNR and CDR2 FQNEAQ (reference sequence). The length of the CDR3 is 15 residues. Trimming pared 1 base from V and 4 bases from J, leaving 12 bases between. The DNA for the CDR3 is TGTGCCAGCAGCTTAGGGGACGGGAGTCCAGATACGCAGTATTTT. This encodes CASSLGDGSPDTQYF.

This chain joins TRBV4-3 and TRBJ1-1, with D possibly being TRBD1 (5 bases). CDR1 is LGHNA and CDR2 is YSLEER in the germline V gene. Trimming removed 0 bases from V and 3 bases from J, with 11 bases in between. This CDR3 comprises 15 residues. The CDR3 nucleotides are TGCGCCAGCAGCCAAGAGTTTATGGGGGACACTGAAGCTTTCTTT. Translated, it gives CASSQEFMGDTEAFF.